These 27 T cell receptor beta chains share one sample of origin, sequenced in a study of shared clonotypes between healthy human individuals. CD45RO-negative cells were positively selected for CCR7, leaving out terminally differentiated effector memory CD45RA+ cells. Sequencing used immunoSEQ multiplex PCR; TCRdb keeps in-frame clones, though not all of them. The sample has roughly 2.1 million clones; just over 90% are singletons. Sequenced material: naive CD8+ T cells from PBMCs. The receptors originated from a man younger than 30 in good health. Some clones in this sample may be carry-over from other donors' samples.

The chain has TRBV9 and TRBJ2-7, with D hard to call. Per germline, CDR1 SGDLS and CDR2 YYNGEE. The CDR3 has 14 amino acids. Deletions cut 0 bases from V and 0 bases from J, with 7 bases between. The CDR3 loop is CASSVEQSSYEQYF. CDR3 nucleotide sequence: TGTGCCAGCAGCGTAGAGCAGAGCTCCTACGAGCAGTACTTC.

V and J are TRBV14 and TRBJ2-3; D uncertain. The CDR3 is 14 residues long. Trimming cost V 0 bases and J 8 bases, with 12 bases left between them. CDR1 is SGHDN, CDR2 FVKESK, per germline. As DNA, the CDR3 is TGTGCCAGCAGCCAAGATCCCGCGTTCGGTACGCAGTATTTT. It encodes CASSQDPAFGTQYF.

The CDR3 nucleotides read TGTGCCAGCAGTCTTCCCCCCTTCGTGGAGGGCTCACACAATGAGCAGTTCTTC. It yields the protein CASSLPPFVEGSHNEQFF. The chain carries TRBV27 and TRBJ2-1, with a tentative D call TRBD2 (6 bases). V was cut by 5 bases and J by 5 bases, with 25 bases left in between. The CDR3 totals 18 residues. The germline CDR1 and CDR2 sequences are MNHEY and SMNVEV (reference sequence).

The chain couples TRBV5-4 to TRBJ1-1, with a tentative D call TRBD1 (6 bases). This CDR3 comprises 15 residues. The V gene's germline CDR1 is SGHNT and CDR2 YYREEE (reference sequence). V was trimmed by 0 bases and J by 4 bases, leaving 13 bases between them. The CDR3 here is CASSLVPGAGTEAFF. The CDR3 bases are TGTGCCAGCAGCTTGGTGCCGGGGGCAGGCACTGAAGCTTTCTTT.

V and J are TRBV27 and TRBJ2-5; D unresolved. This CDR3 is built from 13 residues. Trimming pared 6 bases from V and 3 bases from J, leaving 11 bases between. Germline V gene data show CDR1 as MNHEY and CDR2 as SMNVEV (reference sequence). The CDR3, as DNA: TGTGCCAGCAGATCCGGTACGAAAGAGACCCAGTACTTC. It is translated as CASRSGTKETQYF.

This sequence joins TRBV6-1 and TRBJ2-7; no reliable D call. The CDR3 is 13 amino acids. CDR1 is MNHNS, CDR2 SASEGT, per germline. V dropped 6 bases and J dropped 3 bases, with 12 bases sitting between them. The CDR3 sequence is CASSVVGVYEQYF. The CDR3 nucleotides read TGTGCCAGCAGCGTAGTCGGAGTCTACGAGCAGTACTTC.

The chain carries TRBV6-1 and TRBJ2-7; TRBD2 matches 8 bases. CDR3 length: 16 amino acids. V lost 3 bases and J lost 0; bases outside the gene matches: 7. Germline CDR1 is MNHNS and CDR2 is SASEGT. CDR3: CASSDALAGSSYEQYF. The CDR3 region has the DNA TGTGCCAGCAGTGATGCGCTAGCGGGCAGCTCCTACGAGCAGTACTTC.

The chain couples TRBV12-5 to TRBJ2-7, with D tentatively TRBD1 (5 bases). The germline V and J ends were trimmed by 9 bases and 2 bases, with 8 bases remaining between them. CDR1 is LGHNT and CDR2 is FRNRAP in the germline V gene. The CDR3 consists of 11 residues. CDR3: CASPRAYEQYF. The CDR3 DNA follows: TGTGCTAGCCCCAGGGCCTACGAGCAGTACTTC.

The chain joins TRBV6-4 to TRBJ2-1, with D perhaps given as TRBD1 or TRBD2 (5 bases each). The V gene lost 0 bases and the J gene lost 12 bases, with 15 bases spanning the gap. CDR1 and CDR2 from the germline V gene are MRHNA and SNTAGT. CDR3 length: 14 residues. In nucleotides, the CDR3 is TGTGCCAGCAGTGACTCGAGTCAGGGAGTGCCGCAGTTCTTC. It translates to CASSDSSQGVPQFF.

The rearrangement joins TRBV7-2 to TRBJ2-7, with TRBD2 identical over 7 bases. In germline, CDR1 is SGHTA, CDR2 FQGNSA. The CDR3 is 15 residues long. V shed 3 bases, J shed 2 bases, and the junction held 7 bases outside the gene matches. CDR3 region: CASSFRQRGTYEQYF. The CDR3 bases are TGTGCCAGCAGCTTTCGTCAGCGGGGTACCTACGAGCAGTACTTC.

This rearrangement joins TRBV21-1 to TRBJ1-5; the table's D call, TRBD1, was not checked against the DNA. TRBV21-1 counts as a pseudogene. This CDR3 is 16 amino acids long. The CDR3 here is CASSKEAGQGNQPQHF. CDR3 nucleotide sequence: TGTGCCAGCAGCAAAGAAGCAGGACAGGGAAATCAGCCCCAGCATTTT.

This rearrangement joins TRBV5-1 to TRBJ2-2; D may be TRBD2 (6 bases). V was clipped by 3 bases and J by 6 bases, with 15 bases between them. Germline CDR1 SGHRS, CDR2 YFSETQ. CDR3 length: 15 residues. The chain's CDR3 is CASSWSLGEAGELFF. As DNA, the CDR3 is TGCGCCAGCAGCTGGTCTTTAGGGGAGGCCGGGGAGCTGTTTTTT.

The V and J genes are TRBV9 and TRBJ1-4; maybe TRBD1 (6 bases). Germline values: CDR1 SGDLS, CDR2 YYNGEE. Deletions cut 0 bases from V and 3 bases from J, with 12 bases between. The CDR3 extends over 16 amino acids. CDR3 sequence: CASSVGWGQANEKLFF. The CDR3 coding sequence is TGTGCCAGCAGCGTAGGGTGGGGGCAGGCTAATGAAAAACTGTTTTTT.

The rearrangement uses TRBV5-1 and TRBJ1-1; a weak D match, TRBD1 (6 bases). V lost 2 bases and J 4 bases, leaving 9 bases between the germline ends. CDR3 length: 13 amino acids. CDR1 and CDR2 from the germline V gene are SGHRS and YFSETQ. The CDR3 DNA reads as TGCGCCAGCAGCTTCCTAGGGGGCACTGAAGCTTTCTTT. It yields the protein CASSFLGGTEAFF.

The V gene is TRBV6-6, the J gene TRBJ2-7; D is uncertain. CDR3 length: 13 residues. Trimming took off 0 bases at V and 6 bases at J, with 9 bases between the two ends. Looked up from germline, CDR1 is MNHNY and CDR2 is SVGAGI (reference sequence). The CDR3 sequence is CASSYSIVSEQYF. The CDR3 nucleotides are TGTGCCAGCAGTTACTCGATAGTGAGCGAGCAGTACTTC.

The chain employs TRBV19 and TRBJ1-1; D uncertain. The V gene lost 1 base and the J gene lost 0 bases, with 9 bases spanning the gap. Germline CDR1 and CDR2: LNHDA and SQIVND (reference sequence). This CDR3 region has 15 residues. The CDR3 coding sequence is TGTGCCAGTAGTATAGTCCCAGGAATGAACACTGAAGCTTTCTTT. Translated: CASSIVPGMNTEAFF.

This clone was seen just once. The chain is built from TRBV28 and TRBJ2-5, with 7 bases identical to TRBD1. Gene TRBJ2-7 matches the end of the DNA better, so the J call may be wrong. The germline V gene encodes CDR1 MDHEN and CDR2 SYDVKM. CDR3 length equals 14 residues. The CDR3 is CASSDGQAVNEQYF. The DNA of the CDR3 is TGTGCCAGCAGTGACGGACAGGCGGTCAACGAGCAGTACTTC.

The chain joins TRBV11-2 to TRBJ2-3; 13 nucleotides match TRBD2. From germline, CDR1 is SGHAT and CDR2 FQNNGV. V lost 5 bases to trimming and J lost 6 bases; unmatched junction nucleotides: 14. The CDR3 runs to 18 residues. The CDR3 region has the DNA TGTGCCAGCAGCCCCCAAATGGGACTAGCGGGGACCTCGGATACGCAGTATTTT. Translating it yields CASSPQMGLAGTSDTQYF.

The chain is built from TRBV28 and TRBJ2-1, with 14 bases fitting TRBD2. After removal of 6 bases from V and 0 bases from J, the junction contained 13 bases not matched to a gene. CDR1 and CDR2 (germline): MDHEN, SYDVKM. The length of the CDR3 is 20 residues. Here the CDR3 reads CASSLGGTSGSLSSYNEQFF. DNA of the CDR3: TGTGCCAGCAGCCTAGGGGGGACTAGCGGGAGCTTGAGCTCCTACAATGAGCAGTTCTTC. The whole variable domain, filled in from reference TRBV28 and TRBJ2-1, reads DVKVTQSSRYLVKRTGEKVFLECVQDMDHENMFWYRQDPGLGLRLIYFSYDVKMKEKGDIPEGYSVSREKKERFSLILESASTNQTSMYLCASSLGGTSGSLSSYNEQFFGPGTRLTVL.

The genes are TRBV5-5 and TRBJ1-5, with D perhaps TRBD1 (6 bases). V dropped 0 bases and J dropped 7 bases, with 14 bases sitting between them. The germline CDR1 and CDR2 sequences are SGHKS and YYEKEE (reference sequence). This CDR3 is built from 15 residues. Here the CDR3 reads CASSLAQGTGQPQHF. Written as DNA, the CDR3 is TGTGCCAGCAGCTTGGCGCAGGGGACGGGGCAGCCCCAGCATTTT.

Of note for this clone: This sample includes further DNA sequences coding for the same CDR3. The V and J genes are TRBV27 and TRBJ2-7, with TRBD1 as a possible D gene (6 bases). The CDR3 totals 13 residues. The V gene's germline CDR1 is MNHEY and CDR2 SMNVEV (reference sequence). The V end was cut by 2 bases, the J end by 2 bases, with 7 bases between. CDR3 in amino acids: CASSLKGAYEQYF. In DNA, the CDR3 is TGTGCCAGCAGTTTAAAGGGGGCCTACGAGCAGTACTTC.

This clone was recorded only once. This rearrangement joins TRBV19 to TRBJ2-1; 7 bases fit TRBD2. Germline CDR1 LNHDA, CDR2 SQIVND (reference sequence). Losses at the gene ends were 6 bases for V and 6 bases for J; bases not matched to a gene: 14. The CDR3 totals 16 residues. CDR3 DNA sequence: TGTGCCAGTAGGAGGACTAGTACGATCTCTGGCAATGAGCAGTTCTTC. Translation: CASRRTSTISGNEQFF.

The chain recombines TRBV15 with TRBJ2-5, with 8 bases that match TRBD2. V was clipped by 1 base and J by 1 base; unmatched bases: 2. The germline gives CDR1 LNHNV, CDR2 YYDKDF (reference sequence). This CDR3 contains 15 residues. The CDR3 loop is CATSRGGLAQETQYF. CDR3 DNA sequence: TGTGCCACCAGCAGAGGTGGACTAGCCCAAGAGACCCAGTACTTC.

The chain employs TRBV15 and TRBJ1-2; D may be TRBD1 (5 bases). CDR1 is LNHNV, CDR2 YYDKDF, per germline (reference sequence). This CDR3 has 14 residues. V was pared by 0 bases and J by 8 bases, with 13 bases between. The CDR3 protein is CATSRDSGRTGYTF. CDR3 DNA sequence: TGTGCCACCAGCAGAGATTCGGGACGGACCGGCTACACCTTC.

This clone has only one observation. CDR3 sequence: CASSPWDRGNEQFF. The CDR3 DNA is TGTGCCAGCAGCCCATGGGACAGGGGCAATGAGCAGTTCTTC. The chain couples TRBV7-9 to TRBJ2-1; TRBD1 matches at 10 bases. V lost 5 bases to trimming and J lost 6 bases; unmatched junction nucleotides: 4. CDR3 length equals 14 residues. CDR1 and CDR2 (germline): SEHNR, FQNEAQ (reference sequence).

This clone has just one count. The same CDR3 also results from other DNA sequences found in this sample. The chain combines TRBV5-1 with TRBJ2-3; 7 bases are a match to TRBD2. This CDR3 is built from 14 residues. V lost 0 bases, J lost 2 bases, and 0 bases stayed unmatched. The V gene's germline CDR1 is SGHRS and CDR2 YFSETQ. CDR3 in amino acids: CASSLERDTDTQYF. CDR3 sequence (DNA): TGCGCCAGCAGCTTGGAGCGGGACACAGATACGCAGTATTTT.

The chain uses TRBV5-4 and TRBJ2-7, with D possibly TRBD2 on 5 matching bases. The CDR3 spans 14 residues. Germline assignment: CDR1 SGHNT and CDR2 YYREEE (reference sequence). Trimming took off 4 bases at V and 6 bases at J, with 17 bases between the two ends. The chain's CDR3 is CASSPGRTPSEQYF. CDR3 sequence (DNA): TGTGCCAGCAGCCCGGGCCGGACTCCCTCCGAGCAGTACTTC.